The 26 T cell receptor beta chains below were found in one sample sequenced in a study of T cell repertoires in cytomegalovirus infection. TCRdb passed the reads through MiXCR, listing each CDR3 protein once. The data contain some 300,000 distinct CDR3 sequences, about a sixth of them seen just once; the ten biggest clones take up about 12%. The sample was PBMCs. These receptors originate from a human donor in good health (CMV status not recorded). Some clones in this sample may be carry-over from other donors' samples.

This sequence joins TRBV28 and TRBJ1-5, with a tentative D call TRBD1 (5 bases). The CDR3 is made up of 14 amino acids. Trimming removed 6 bases at V and 4 bases at J, with 13 bases between. CDR1 and CDR2 (germline): MDHEN, SYDVKM. The CDR3 loop is CASRRSGVNQPQHF. Here the CDR3 DNA reads TGTGCCAGCAGACGATCGGGGGTTAATCAGCCCCAGCATTTT.

The chain combines TRBV4-1 with TRBJ1-1, with a possible D match to TRBD1 (5 bases). This CDR3 spans 18 amino acids. Trimming stripped 0 bases from V and 0 bases from J, with 17 bases between. From germline, CDR1 is MGHRA and CDR2 YSYEKL. CDR3 nucleotide sequence: TGCGCCAGCAGCCAAGATAGGAGCGGGGGACCGATGAACACTGAAGCTTTCTTT. Amino acid sequence: CASSQDRSGGPMNTEAFF.

At least ten counts were recorded for this clonotype. This chain joins TRBV12-3 or TRBV12-4 and TRBJ1-2; 7 nucleotides line up with TRBD1. V dropped 6 bases and J dropped 0; count of bases not matched to a gene: 10. This CDR3 contains 16 residues. CDR3: CASSKFRDSTNYGYTF. The CDR3 nucleotides are TGTGCCAGCAGCAAATTCCGGGACAGCACTAACTATGGCTACACCTTC.

This clonotype was seen a few times. This rearrangement joins TRBV20-1 to TRBJ1-6; 12 bases match TRBD1. The CDR3 has 17 residues. The germline V gene encodes CDR1 DFQATT and CDR2 SNEGSKA (reference sequence). Germline trimming cut 2 bases from V and 7 bases from J; bases unmatched to any gene: 9. CDR3 residues: CSARLPPGQGANSPLHF. The CDR3 nucleotides are TGCAGTGCTAGACTACCTCCGGGACAGGGGGCGAATTCACCCCTCCACTTT.

This clonotype was observed a few times. V is TRBV18 and J is TRBJ1-1, with 8 bases aligning to TRBD1. The CDR3 sequence is 18 residues long. Per the germline V gene, CDR1 is KGHSH and CDR2 is LQKENI. J gave up 5 bases and V 4 bases, and 18 bases lay outside the gene matches. The CDR3 here is CASSQLTTAGGERTEAFF. In DNA, the CDR3 is TGTGCCAGCTCACAACTAACCACAGCAGGGGGCGAGAGAACTGAAGCTTTCTTT.

This clonotype was observed a few times. The chain carries TRBV12-3 or TRBV12-4 and TRBJ1-4, with D tentatively TRBD1 (5 bases). This CDR3 has 13 residues. The CDR3 DNA reads TGTGCTTCAACTGCAGGGAGGAACGAAAAACTGTTTTTT. As protein: CASTAGRNEKLFF.

The chain recombines TRBV27 with TRBJ1-4, with unresolved D. CDR3 size: 16 residues. The germline gives CDR1 MNHEY, CDR2 SMNVEV (reference sequence). V shed 2 bases and J shed 4 bases, with 14 bases lying between them. CDR3 nucleotide sequence: TGTGCCAGCAGTTTAAATTCCAGAGGTAGTAATGAAAAACTGTTTTTT. This sequence encodes CASSLNSRGSNEKLFF. The full variable domain, completed using reference TRBV27 and TRBJ1-4, is EAQVTQNPRYLITVTGKKLTVTCSQNMNHEYMSWYRQDPGLGLRQIYYSMNVEVTDKGDVPEGYKVSRKEKRNFPLILESPSPNQTSLYFCASSLNSRGSNEKLFFGSGTQLSVL.

This clonotype was counted ten times or more. The V and J genes are TRBV7-9 and TRBJ2-2; tentative D call: TRBD2 (6 bases). Per the germline V gene, CDR1 is SEHNR and CDR2 is FQNEAQ (reference sequence). Trimming shortened V by 5 bases and J by 2 bases, and 15 bases separated the two germline ends. The CDR3 length is 16 residues. The CDR3 region is CASSPGEGTNTGELFF. The CDR3 DNA follows: TGTGCCAGCAGCCCGGGAGAGGGAACAAACACCGGGGAGCTGTTTTTT.

The table lists this clonotype with a few counts. The J gene is TRBJ2-7, the V gene TRBV7-9; TRBD2 agrees at 7 bases. Germline trimming cut 4 bases from V and 3 bases from J; bases unmatched to any gene: 6. The CDR3 runs 14 residues. In germline, CDR1 is SEHNR, CDR2 FQNEAQ (reference sequence). The CDR3 DNA reads TGTGCCAGCAGCTCGGGGGGAAAGGACTACGAGCAGTACTTC. Translating it yields CASSSGGKDYEQYF.

This clonotype was seen at least ten times. The chain couples TRBV7-2 to TRBJ1-5; the D is unclear. Germline assignment: CDR1 SGHTA and CDR2 FQGNSA. This CDR3 has 15 amino acids. Trimming left V 1 base short and J 8 bases short, with 15 bases between. The CDR3 here is CASSLGPSRGEPQHF. As DNA, the CDR3 is TGTGCCAGCAGCTTAGGTCCCTCCCGGGGTGAGCCCCAGCATTTT.

This clonotype was seen at least ten times. The genes are TRBV7-8 and TRBJ2-3, with 8 bases identical to TRBD1. The V segment lost 7 bases and the J segment 0 bases; nucleotides outside the gene matches: 6. Germline V lookup: CDR1 SGHVS, CDR2 FQNEAQ. There are 15 residues in the CDR3. The CDR3 region has the DNA TGTGCCAGCACCGATCGGACAGGGAGCACAGATACGCAGTATTTT. Translated, it gives CASTDRTGSTDTQYF.

In its sample, this clonotype was seen a few times. V and J are TRBV20-1 and TRBJ1-2; D perhaps matches TRBD1 (5 bases). Germline V gives CDR1 DFQATT, CDR2 SNEGSKA (reference sequence). Trimming shortened V by 6 bases and J by 6 bases, and 14 bases separated the two germline ends. This CDR3 contains 12 residues. CDR3 in DNA: TGCAGTGCCCCTTTATCAGGGAATGGCTACACCTTC. Encoded protein: CSAPLSGNGYTF.

This clonotype was recorded at least ten times. The chain recombines TRBV4-1 with TRBJ1-2, with 8 bases aligning to TRBD1. From germline, CDR1 is MGHRA and CDR2 YSYEKL. The length of the CDR3 is 15 residues. The J segment lost 8 bases and the V segment lost 5 bases, leaving 13 bases of the junction unmatched. The CDR3 DNA is TGCGCCAGCAGCGCCTCTCAGGGGGCGTTTGGCGGCTACACCTTC. Protein sequence: CASSASQGAFGGYTF.

In DNA, the CDR3 is TGCAGCGCCGTCAAGGGGGGTACAACTAATGAAAAACTGTTTTTT. It codes for CSAVKGGTTNEKLFF. This chain links TRBV29-1 with TRBJ1-4, with D perhaps matching TRBD1 (6 bases). Between the trimmed V and J ends, which lost 7 bases and 0 bases, there was a span of 15 bases. Germline values: CDR1 SQVTM, CDR2 ANQGSEA. This CDR3 comprises 15 residues.

This chain links TRBV6-1 with TRBJ1-2, with D perhaps matching TRBD1 (6 bases). In germline, CDR1 is MNHNS, CDR2 SASEGT. The ends were cut back, 6 bases at V and 7 bases at J, with 18 bases in the middle. This CDR3 is built from 14 residues. CDR3 loop: CASSARGTGVGYTF. Here the CDR3 DNA reads TGTGCCAGCAGCGCAAGGGGGACTGGCGTTGGCTACACCTTC.

The chain links TRBV7-2 to TRBJ2-7, with D perhaps matching TRBD1 (6 bases). The CDR3 is 24 amino acids. CDR1 SGHTA and CDR2 FQGNSA come from the germline V gene. V lost 3 bases and J 7 bases, leaving 46 bases between the germline ends. The CDR3 reads CASSFVFVHGGDLQSRFSGTEQYF. DNA of the CDR3: TGTGCCAGCAGCTTTGTTTTCGTCCATGGTGGAGACCTACAATCACGATTTTCCGGGACAGAGCAGTACTTC. The full variable domain, completed using reference TRBV7-2 and TRBJ2-7, is GAGVSQSPSNKVTEKGKDVELRCDPISGHTALYWYRQSLGQGLEFLIYFQGNSAPDKSGLPSDRFSAERTGGSVSTLTIQRTQQEDSAVYLCASSFVFVHGGDLQSRFSGTEQYFGPGTRLTVT.

The rearrangement uses TRBV5-1 and TRBJ2-6; D might be TRBD1 (5 bases). Trimming removed 7 bases from V and 2 bases from J, with 19 bases in between. Germline assignment: CDR1 SGHRS and CDR2 YFSETQ. The CDR3 runs to 17 residues. CDR3 DNA sequence: TGCGCCAGCGGCGTCGGGCAGGGAAGTCCTGGGGCCAACGTCCTGACTTTC. It translates to CASGVGQGSPGANVLTF. The variable domain in full, completed from reference TRBV5-1 and TRBJ2-6, reads KAGVTQTPRYLIKTRGQQVTLSCSPISGHRSVSWYQQTPGQGLQFLFEYFSETQRNKGNFPGRFSGRQFSNSRSEMNVSTLELGDSALYLCASGVGQGSPGANVLTFGAGSRLTVL.

The rearrangement links TRBV4-2 to TRBJ2-3; weak D call: TRBD2 (6 bases). Germline values: CDR1 LGHNA, CDR2 YNFKEQ. The CDR3 covers 15 residues. Between the trimmed V and J ends, which lost 4 bases and 6 bases, there was a span of 17 bases. CDR3 in amino acids: CASSLTGTPPDTQYF. CDR3 DNA sequence: TGTGCCAGCAGCCTAACCGGGACTCCCCCTGATACGCAGTATTTT.

As for this clonotype: This sequence may be a read error, since a much larger clone differs from it by one base. This chain joins TRBV7-4 and TRBJ2-7; D is ambiguous. There are 13 residues in the CDR3. Germline CDR1 reads SGHVT; CDR2 reads SQSDAQ. The germline V and J ends were trimmed by 1 base and 6 bases, with 10 bases remaining between them. The CDR3 here is CASSLDGWSEQYF. CDR3 sequence (DNA): TGTGCCAGCAGCTTAGACGGGTGGAGCGAGCAGTACTTC.

This clonotype was observed a few times. The chain recombines TRBV28 with TRBJ2-5, with 10 bases fitting TRBD1. The CDR3 runs to 16 residues. Trimming removed 5 bases from V and 4 bases from J; junction bases left unmatched: 10. Germline CDR1 MDHEN, CDR2 SYDVKM. In nucleotides, the CDR3 is TGTGCCAGCAGTGAACTAGGACAGGGGGGATCAGAGACCCAGTACTTC. Translation gives CASSELGQGGSETQYF.

The chain recombines TRBV7-9 with TRBJ1-6; tentatively, D is TRBD1 (6 bases). Germline values: CDR1 SEHNR, CDR2 FQNEAQ (reference sequence). V was trimmed by 5 bases and J by 7 bases, leaving 12 bases between them. CDR3 length equals 14 residues. CDR3 residues: CASSQQGPNSPLHF. DNA for the CDR3: TGTGCCAGCAGCCAACAGGGTCCGAATTCACCCCTCCACTTT. The full variable domain, rest sourced from reference TRBV7-9 and TRBJ1-6, is DTGVSQNPRHKITKRGQNVTFRCDPISEHNRLYWYRQTLGQGPEFLTYFQNEAQLEKSRLLSDRFSAERPKGSFSTLEIQRTEQGDSAMYLCASSQQGPNSPLHFGNGTRLTVT.

The chain uses TRBV5-4 and TRBJ2-4; D not certain. The CDR3 has 15 residues. Germline V CDR1 and CDR2: SGHNT, YYREEE (reference sequence). V lost 4 bases to trimming and J lost 6 bases, with 17 bases between them. The CDR3 nucleotides read TGTGCCAGCAGCCCCACCGGTCCTCTTCCAAACATTCAGTACTTC. Translating it yields CASSPTGPLPNIQYF.

V is TRBV18 and J is TRBJ2-7; D gene uncertain. There are 13 residues in the CDR3. Germline CDR1 and CDR2: KGHSH and LQKENI. V lost 5 bases and J lost 2, with 10 bases in between. The CDR3 here is CASSNDMTYEQYF. CDR3 DNA: TGTGCCAGCTCAAACGACATGACCTACGAGCAGTACTTC.

V is TRBV5-1 and J is TRBJ2-1; the D gene could be TRBD1 or TRBD2 (6 bases each). V was clipped by 0 bases and J by 4 bases, with 17 bases between them. The CDR3 sequence is 17 residues long. Per the germline V gene, CDR1 is SGHRS and CDR2 is YFSETQ. The CDR3 region is CASSLAGLGGRYNEQFF. Written as DNA, the CDR3 is TGCGCCAGCAGCTTGGCCGGGCTAGGGGGGCGTTACAATGAGCAGTTCTTC.

This CDR3 is CASSQDPGWVYEQYF. The CDR3 DNA reads as TGTGCCAGCAGCCAAGATCCCGGTTGGGTCTACGAGCAGTACTTC. The chain uses TRBV4-2 and TRBJ2-7, with D uncertain. The CDR3 length is 15 residues. Germline V gene lookup returns CDR1 LGHNA and CDR2 YNFKEQ. Trimming shortened V by 0 bases and J by 3 bases, and 12 bases separated the two germline ends.

V gene TRBV2 combines with J gene TRBJ2-2; D is unresolved. The ends were cut back, 4 bases at V and 6 bases at J, with 3 bases in the middle. The CDR3 consists of 11 residues. CDR1 is SNHLY and CDR2 is FYNNEI in the germline V gene. The CDR3 DNA sequence: TGTGCCAGCAGTGGATCCGGGGAGCTGTTTTTT. Translation: CASSGSGELFF.